A selection of T cell receptor beta chains follows, all from one sample in a study of blood T cell repertoires in COVID-19. Clones were sequenced by immunoSEQ multiplex PCR, and TCRdb holds only the in-frame ones, with some missing. This sample has roughly 60,000 clones, with approximately 84% found just once. Sequencing was carried out using peripheral blood. The receptors here all came from a human donor in a cohort sampled during active COVID-19. CDR3s include the opening cysteine and the closing phenylalanine or tryptophan. D genes are given only for firm matches. A clone size is listed for some rows: how often the clone was seen (once, few, many), or a class if it is expanded.

CDR3: CASTQGGHTDTQYF
DNA: TGTGCCAGCACCCAAGGGGGTCACACAGATACGCAGTATTTT
D: .
size: .
J: TRBJ2-3
V: TRBV7-2

CDR3: CASSLVRGNSPLHF
DNA: TGTGCCAGCAGCTTGGTCAGGGGTAATTCACCCCTCCACTTT
D: .
size: .
J: TRBJ1-6
V: TRBV13

CDR3: CASSEQLLDFPFVAFF
DNA: TGTGCCAGCAGTGAACAATTGTTGGACTTCCCCTTTGTAGCTTTCTTT
D: .
size: .
J: TRBJ1-1
V: TRBV6-1

CDR3: CAWSGTYYNSPLHF
DNA: TGTGCCTGGAGTGGGACATACTATAATTCACCCCTCCACTTT
D: .
size: once
J: TRBJ1-6
V: TRBV30

CDR3: CASSYYGEKLFF
DNA: TGTGCCAGCAGCTACTATGGGGAAAAACTGTTTTTT
D: .
size: .
J: TRBJ1-4
V: TRBV11-2

CDR3: CASSQGQVNQPQHF
DNA: TGTGCCAGCTCACAGGGACAGGTCAATCAGCCCCAGCATTTT
D: TRBD1
size: .
J: TRBJ1-5
V: TRBV18

CDR3: CASSLVWSGAEQFF
DNA: TGTGCCAGCAGCTTAGTATGGTCGGGAGCTGAGCAGTTCTTC
D: .
size: .
J: TRBJ2-1
V: TRBV7-9

CDR3: CASSLAPPQAARENHEQFF
DNA: TGTGCCAGCAGCTTAGCCCCCCCTCAGGCAGCGCGGGAGAATCATGAGCAGTTCTTC
D: TRBD2
size: .
J: TRBJ2-1
V: TRBV7-9

CDR3: CASSLDPGYSYEQYF
DNA: TGCGCCAGCAGCTTGGACCCCGGGTACTCCTACGAGCAGTACTTC
D: .
size: .
J: TRBJ2-7
V: TRBV5-1

CDR3: CASSLGYRNTEAFF
DNA: TGTGCCAGCAGTTTAGGCTACAGAAACACTGAAGCTTTCTTT
D: .
size: .
J: TRBJ1-1
V: TRBV27

CDR3: CASSERTSGKWGGTDTQYF
DNA: TGCGCCAGCAGCGAACGGACTAGCGGGAAGTGGGGGGGCACAGATACGCAGTATTTT
D: TRBD2
size: .
J: TRBJ2-3
V: TRBV4-1

CDR3: CASSSPSGGPGKEQFF
DNA: TGTGCCAGCAGCTCTCCCAGCGGGGGGCCGGGAAAGGAGCAGTTCTTC
D: TRBD2
size: .
J: TRBJ2-1
V: TRBV9

CDR3: CASSPFRAHTGELFF
DNA: TGTGCCAGCAGTCCCTTCAGGGCTCACACCGGGGAGCTGTTTTTT
D: .
size: .
J: TRBJ2-2
V: TRBV6-6

CDR3: CASTAGVHTEAFF
DNA: TGTGCCAGCACGGCAGGGGTGCACACTGAAGCTTTCTTT
D: .
size: few
J: TRBJ1-1
V: TRBV2

CDR3: CASSAGLAGGLQYF
DNA: TGTGCCAGCAGCGCGGGACTAGCGGGGGGGCTGCAGTACTTC
D: TRBD2
size: .
J: TRBJ2-7
V: TRBV9

CDR3: CASRVGVNTEAFF
DNA: TGTGCCAGCAGAGTAGGGGTGAACACTGAAGCTTTCTTT
D: .
size: .
J: TRBJ1-1
V: TRBV6-4

CDR3: CASRPSAGLFETQYF
DNA: TGCGCCAGCAGACCATCAGCGGGACTTTTTGAGACCCAGTACTTC
D: TRBD2
size: .
J: TRBJ2-5
V: TRBV5-1

CDR3: CASRGDSYAEAFF
DNA: TGTGCCAGCAGGGGGGACAGTTACGCTGAAGCTTTCTTT
D: TRBD1
size: .
J: TRBJ1-1
V: TRBV6-5

CDR3: CASRLGARYEQYF
DNA: TGTGCCAGCAGGCTAGGGGCGCGCTACGAGCAGTACTTC
D: .
size: .
J: TRBJ2-7
V: TRBV28

CDR3: CASSFKRGTYEQYF
DNA: TGTGCCAGCAGTTTTAAGCGGGGAACCTACGAGCAGTACTTC
D: TRBD2
size: .
J: TRBJ2-7
V: TRBV28

CDR3: CASTGEEQPQHF
DNA: TGTGCCAGCACCGGAGAGGAGCAGCCCCAGCATTTT
D: .
size: .
J: TRBJ1-5
V: TRBV2

CDR3: CASSEELTRRKLFF
DNA: TGTGCCAGCAGTGAAGAATTAACGAGGAGAAAACTGTTTTTT
D: .
size: few
J: TRBJ1-4
V: TRBV2

CDR3: CASRQGFATNEKLFF
DNA: TGTGCCAGTAGGCAGGGTTTTGCAACTAATGAAAAACTGTTTTTT
D: .
size: .
J: TRBJ1-4
V: TRBV19

CDR3: CAWTRTSGRNEQFF
DNA: TGTGCCTGGACCCGGACTAGCGGGAGAAATGAGCAGTTCTTC
D: TRBD2
size: .
J: TRBJ2-1
V: TRBV30

CDR3: CASSVDRNTGELFF
DNA: TGTGCCAGCAGCGTTGACAGAAACACCGGGGAGCTGTTTTTT
D: .
size: .
J: TRBJ2-2
V: TRBV9

CDR3: CASSPSGGETQYF
DNA: TGTGCCAGCAGCCCTAGCGGGGGAGAGACCCAGTACTTC
D: TRBD2
size: .
J: TRBJ2-5
V: TRBV7-3

CDR3: CACATQLNTEAFF
DNA: TGTGCCTGTGCGACACAGCTGAACACTGAAGCTTTCTTT
D: .
size: .
J: TRBJ1-1
V: TRBV30

CDR3: CASSLAGGPAGELFF
DNA: TGTGCCAGCAGCTTAGCGGGAGGGCCGGCCGGGGAGCTGTTTTTT
D: TRBD2
size: once
J: TRBJ2-2
V: TRBV7-2

CDR3: CASSSHRGYGYTF
DNA: TGTGCCAGCAGTTCGCACAGGGGATATGGCTACACCTTC
D: TRBD1
size: .
J: TRBJ1-2
V: TRBV28

CDR3: CASSLGGQGGTEAFF
DNA: TGTGCCAGCAGCTTAGGAGGGCAGGGTGGGACTGAAGCTTTCTTT
D: .
size: few
J: TRBJ1-1
V: TRBV13

CDR3: CASSPYYGDWTNVGYGYTF
DNA: TGTGCCAGCTCACCCTATTATGGGGACTGGACTAATGTAGGCTATGGCTACACCTTC
D: .
size: .
J: TRBJ1-2
V: TRBV18

CDR3: CASSISSLALDRETQYF
DNA: TGTGCCAGTAGTATTTCGTCCCTAGCGCTGGATAGGGAGACCCAGTACTTC
D: .
size: .
J: TRBJ2-5
V: TRBV19

CDR3: CASSSNQVVANVLTF
DNA: TGTGCCAGCAGCAGTAACCAGGTTGTGGCCAACGTCCTGACTTTC
D: .
size: .
J: TRBJ2-6
V: TRBV9

CDR3: CASTPRVGGGGGEQFF
DNA: TGTGCCAGCACTCCTAGGGTCGGCGGGGGAGGAGGTGAGCAGTTCTTC
D: TRBD2
size: many
J: TRBJ2-1
V: TRBV2

CDR3: CASSLSEVSEKLFF
DNA: TGTGCCAGCAGTTTATCCGAGGTTAGCGAAAAACTGTTTTTT
D: .
size: once
J: TRBJ1-4
V: TRBV27

CDR3: CASRVNLGAGYTF
DNA: TGTGCCAGCAGGGTAAATTTGGGGGCTGGCTACACCTTC
D: .
size: .
J: TRBJ1-2
V: TRBV6-5

CDR3: CASSPAGYYGYTF
DNA: TGTGCCAGCAGCCCGGCCGGGTACTATGGCTACACCTTC
D: .
size: few
J: TRBJ1-2
V: TRBV11-2

CDR3: CASSLGGTGTETQYF
DNA: TGTGCCAGCAGCTTAGGGGGGACAGGGACGGAGACCCAGTACTTC
D: TRBD1
size: .
J: TRBJ2-5
V: TRBV7-9

CDR3: CTSSSWGGNSNQPQHF
DNA: TGTACCAGCAGCTCTTGGGGAGGGAATAGCAATCAGCCCCAGCATTTT
D: .
size: .
J: TRBJ1-5
V: TRBV7-9